This T cell receptor beta chain was obtained from a study of T cell responses to AZD1222 COVID-19 vaccine. Study outcomes and limitations: Spike-specific TCRs gained breadth and depth after people received two AZD1222 doses.

The table came from immunoSEQ multiplex PCR; TCRdb's copy has only in-frame clones and leaves some out. The data hold tens of thousands of clones, with around 80% observed a single time. The ends lost 8 bases at V and 2 bases at J; junction bases unmatched: 11. The germline V gene encodes CDR1 SNHLY and CDR2 FYNNEI. This CDR3 has 15 amino acids. This clone was picked up a small number of times. Its matching antigen is unknown. The V and J genes are TRBV2 and TRBJ1-2; 7 bases are shared with TRBD1. This sequence originates from an adult in good health. This material consisted of peripheral blood, taken on day 0 of AZD1222 vaccination. CDR3 DNA sequence: TGTGCCAGCTTCGGCCCTATACAGGGGAACTATGGCTACACCTTC. Its translation is CASFGPIQGNYGYTF.